This TCR beta chain was profiled in a study of vaccination and CD4 T cells after COVID-19. Study summary: Recovered patients in the cohort numbered six men and four women, two of them Hispanic.

This CDR3 is built from 13 residues. Germline trimming cut 8 bases from V and 6 bases from J; bases unmatched to any gene: 5. The germline CDR1 and CDR2 sequences are MNHNS and SASEGT. TCRdb reprocessed the PCR reads via MiXCR and lists one record per CDR3 protein. The sample lists approximately 23,000 distinct CDR3 sequences, roughly 51% seen once, with 0.8% to 1.2% in the top ten. The source of this sequence is a human donor who had recovered from COVID-19. This chain joins TRBV6-1 and TRBJ2-2, with TRBD1 matching 8 bases. Sequenced here: CD4+ T cells from blood, sampled before SARS-CoV-2 vaccination. This CDR3 reads CASGGQGAGELFF. The CDR3 bases are TGTGCCAGCGGAGGACAGGGCGCCGGGGAGCTGTTTTTT.